This T cell receptor beta chain was sequenced during a study of blood T cell repertoires in COVID-19 (TCRdb year 2020). Describing the broader study: Collaborator samples came from the United States, Italy and Spain and covered acute and convalescent phases of COVID-19. The material from the prospective study consisted of cDNA or gDNA derived from T cells, B-cell-depleted T cells, or PBMCs. The dataset comprised deeply sampled blood TCRbeta repertoires from subjects exposed to, actively infected with, or recovered from COVID-19. The repertoires were released in a freely available public database intended as a resource for research on the immune response to SARS-CoV-2. Samples were obtained from the ongoing ImmuneRACE study (first 160 participants) and from approximately 1,200 subjects provided by 6 global collaborators. Sample metadata almost always included a de-identified subject ID, COVID-19 status, age in years and sex. Where available, HLA class I and class II types were obtained from metadata supplied by the sample provider rather than from assay-based typing.

The immunoSEQ Assay, a bias-controlled multiplex PCR, was used to amplify TCRbeta CDR3 regions from genomic DNA. Per the original workflow: The number of nucleated cells in each sample was estimated from the amplification of reference gene primers within the assay. To quantify the absolute abundance of each unique TCRbeta CDR3 rearrangement, sequence reads were collapsed and filtered. For each sample, productive Simpson clonality was calculated as the square root of Simpson's diversity index over productive rearrangements. As stored in TCRdb, this immuneACCESS dataset retains in-frame rearrangements with V and J assigned. A fraction of the clones does not appear; measured against another copy, unresolved V genes explain less than half of the discrepancy, and the remainder lacks a known reason. That table supplies the V and J calls and clone size; D and trimming were determined from the DNA. The sample data list around 250,000 clones, and 86% of these were observed just once. The ten top clones hold 6.2% of the sample.

General conclusions and limits of the study: The amount of clinical and demographic metadata varied by source and participant and was provided uncurated.

To note about this clone: Its binding antigen is unknown. No qualities accompany the bases; no much larger clone lies one base away.

The CDR3 contains 15 residues, cysteine and phenylalanine counted. Only the CDR3 DNA stays, 45 bases, in frame from base 1. V has 3 bases trimmed and J has 4 bases trimmed; junction bases matching no gene number 7. According to the germline V gene (reference sequence), CDR1 reads LGHDT and CDR2 reads YNNKEL. Whole blood was collected in K2EDTA tubes by collaborating institutions according to the institutions' own protocols. Collaborator samples were shipped for TCRbeta analysis as frozen whole blood, isolated PBMCs, or DNA extracted from either sample type. The rearrangement joined TRBV3-1 (or the pseudogene TRBV3-2) to TRBJ1-1, and TRBD1 aligns with 8 junction nucleotides. Specimen: peripheral blood. The origin of this receptor is a man in his 60s with acute or convalescent COVID-19. CDR3 sequence: CASSHPGQGGTEAFF. The nucleotides are TGTGCCAGCAGCCATCCCGGACAGGGCGGCACTGAAGCTTTCTTT.